A selection of T cell receptor beta chains follows, all from one sample in a study of shared clonotypes between healthy human individuals. Measured with immunoSEQ multiplex PCR; TCRdb has only the in-frame clones, and not every one. This table holds about 980,000 clones, over 75% found once. Sequencing was done on a sample of memory CD4+ T cells sorted from blood. The receptors come from a man between 18 and 35 years old in good health. Both conserved end residues are part of each CDR3. Each record gives: D gene, J gene, clone size, V gene, CDR3 DNA, CDR3 protein. A D gene is named only where the DNA matches it firmly. Only some rows state a clone size, as once, few, many or a class for expanded clones.

TRBD1,TRBJ1-1,.,TRBV10-2,TGCGCCAGCAAGGAAGGAGTGGCAGGGGGAGGGAACACTGAAGCTTTCTTT,CASKEGVAGGGNTEAFF
.,TRBJ1-3,once,TRBV7-2,TGTGCCAGCAGCTTTGGGGGGAACTCTGGAAACACCATATATTTT,CASSFGGNSGNTIYF
.,TRBJ2-7,once,TRBV11-2,TGTGCCAGCAGCCAAACGACGGGCCCCTACGAGCAGTACTTC,CASSQTTGPYEQYF
.,TRBJ1-5,.,TRBV28,TGTGCCAGCAGTTCGAAGGGACAGCCCCAGCATTTT,CASSSKGQPQHF
.,TRBJ2-7,once,TRBV5-1,TGCGCCAGCAGCCCTTCCCTGACAGGCGAGCAGTACTTC,CASSPSLTGEQYF
TRBD2,TRBJ2-5,once,TRBV5-6,TGTGCCAGCAGCCCAGGGACTAGAAGAGAAGAGACCCAGTACTTC,CASSPGTRREETQYF
TRBD1,TRBJ2-5,.,TRBV2,TGTGCCAGCAGTGAACCTTTGACAGGGACCGAGACCCAGTACTTC,CASSEPLTGTETQYF
.,TRBJ2-3,.,TRBV11-2,TGTGCCAGCAGCTTAGTCCCCGCGGGGTCAGGCACAGATACGCAGTATTTT,CASSLVPAGSGTDTQYF
.,TRBJ2-5,.,TRBV5-1,TGCGCCAGCAGCTTGGGCAGGGCAGGGGAGACCCAGTACTTC,CASSLGRAGETQYF
TRBD2,TRBJ2-2,few,TRBV7-7,TGTGCTAGCAGCTCGGGACTAGCGGCCACCGGGGAGCTGTTTTTT,CASSSGLAATGELFF
.,TRBJ1-1,.,TRBV25-1,TGTGCCAGCAGAGGGTGGGAGAACACTGAAGCTTTCTTT,CASRGWENTEAFF
.,TRBJ2-7,.,TRBV30,TGTGCCTGGAGTATAGCACGGGGCGAGCAGTACTTC,CAWSIARGEQYF
TRBD2,TRBJ2-2,.,TRBV14,TGTGCCAGTGAGCGGGGGGCGACCGGGGAGCTGTTTTTT,CASERGATGELFF
.,TRBJ2-2,many,TRBV2,TGTGCCAGCGCAGAGGACTCCGGGGAGCTGTTTTTT,CASAEDSGELFF
.,TRBJ1-2,few,TRBV6-5,TGTGCCAGCAGTTACTCACATGCGTCTGGCTACACCTTC,CASSYSHASGYTF
TRBD1,TRBJ2-7,.,TRBV6-1,TGTGCCACCAGGACAGGGGGCTCCTACGAGCAGTACTTC,CATRTGGSYEQYF
.,TRBJ1-2,.,TRBV9,TGTGCCAGCAGCGCCGCCTTAGCCGGGATTAACTATGGCTACACCTTC,CASSAALAGINYGYTF
.,TRBJ1-2,.,TRBV6-5,TGTGCCAGCAGTTACATCGGCGACTACACCTTC,CASSYIGDYTF
.,TRBJ2-2,.,TRBV18,TGTGCCAGCTCAGCACAGGGTAACACCGGGGAGCTGTTTTTT,CASSAQGNTGELFF
.,TRBJ1-1,.,TRBV27,TGTGCCAGCAGTTTTACAGGGTACATGAACACTGAAGCTTTCTTT,CASSFTGYMNTEAFF
.,TRBJ2-7,once,TRBV30,TGTGCCTGGAACCTCGGGACTGGGTCCTACGAGCAGTACTTC,CAWNLGTGSYEQYF
.,TRBJ2-7,many,TRBV7-2,TGTGCCAGCAGCTTAGGGGCCTACGAGCAGTACTTC,CASSLGAYEQYF
.,TRBJ2-5,few,TRBV2,TGTGCCAGCAGGACGGACAGTAAGGGAGAGACCCAGTACTTC,CASRTDSKGETQYF
.,TRBJ2-3,.,TRBV2,TGTGCCAGCAGTGTCTACGCGGGGGCCCAGGCGGATACGCAGTATTTT,CASSVYAGAQADTQYF
.,TRBJ1-5,.,TRBV6-1,TGTGCCAGCAGTGAACGCCGGGGGGCAGGCTTGACAGAAAATCAGCCCCAGCATTTT,CASSERRGAGLTENQPQHF
TRBD2,TRBJ2-2,.,TRBV5-1,TGCGCCAGCACGGGACTAGCGTCGAACACCGGGGAGCTGTTTTTT,CASTGLASNTGELFF
TRBD1,TRBJ2-3,.,TRBV5-1,TGCGCCAGCAGCACGGGACAGGGGACAGATACGCAGTATTTT,CASSTGQGTDTQYF
.,TRBJ2-5,.,TRBV27,TGTGCCAGCAGTCAGCAGGGACTTCAAGAGACCCAGTACTTC,CASSQQGLQETQYF
TRBD1,TRBJ1-3,.,TRBV7-8,TGTGCCAGCAGCTTAAAGGGGGACAGGGTCTCTGGAAACACCATATATTTT,CASSLKGDRVSGNTIYF